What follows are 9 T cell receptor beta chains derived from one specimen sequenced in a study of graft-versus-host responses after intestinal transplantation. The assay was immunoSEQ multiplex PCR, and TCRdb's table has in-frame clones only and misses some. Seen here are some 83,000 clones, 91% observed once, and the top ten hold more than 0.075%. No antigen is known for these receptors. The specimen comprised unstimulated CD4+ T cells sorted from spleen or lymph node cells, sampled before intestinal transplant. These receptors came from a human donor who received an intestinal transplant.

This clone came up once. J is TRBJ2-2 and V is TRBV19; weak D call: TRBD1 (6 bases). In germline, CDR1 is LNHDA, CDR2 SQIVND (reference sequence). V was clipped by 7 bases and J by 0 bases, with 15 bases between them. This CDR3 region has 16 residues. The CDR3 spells CASNPDSYANTGELFF. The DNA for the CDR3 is TGTGCCAGTAATCCGGACAGTTACGCGAACACCGGGGAGCTGTTTTTT.

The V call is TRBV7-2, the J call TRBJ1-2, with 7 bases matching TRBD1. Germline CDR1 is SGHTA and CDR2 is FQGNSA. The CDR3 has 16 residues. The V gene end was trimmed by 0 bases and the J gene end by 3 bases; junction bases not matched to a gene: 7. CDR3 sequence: CASSLARTGGYYGYTF. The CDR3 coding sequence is TGTGCCAGCAGCTTAGCTAGGACAGGTGGATACTATGGCTACACCTTC.

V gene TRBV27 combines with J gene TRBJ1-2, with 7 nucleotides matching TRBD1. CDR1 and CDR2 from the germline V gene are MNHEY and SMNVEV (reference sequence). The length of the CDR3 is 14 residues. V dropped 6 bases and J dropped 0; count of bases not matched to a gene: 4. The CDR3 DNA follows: TGTGCCAGCAGACTGACAGGGACTAACTATGGCTACACCTTC. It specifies CASRLTGTNYGYTF.

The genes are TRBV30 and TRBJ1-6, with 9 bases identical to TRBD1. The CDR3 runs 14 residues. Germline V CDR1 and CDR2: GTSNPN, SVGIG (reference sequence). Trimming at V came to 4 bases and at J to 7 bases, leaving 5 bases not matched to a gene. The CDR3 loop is CAWMGGQGNSPLHF. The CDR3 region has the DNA TGTGCCTGGATGGGGGGACAGGGAAATTCACCCCTCCACTTT.

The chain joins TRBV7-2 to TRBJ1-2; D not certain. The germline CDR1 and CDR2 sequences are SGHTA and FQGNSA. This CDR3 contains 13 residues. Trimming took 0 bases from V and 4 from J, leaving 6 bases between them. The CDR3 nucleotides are TGTGCCAGCAGCTTAGCCCTCGTCTATGGCTACACCTTC. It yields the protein CASSLALVYGYTF.

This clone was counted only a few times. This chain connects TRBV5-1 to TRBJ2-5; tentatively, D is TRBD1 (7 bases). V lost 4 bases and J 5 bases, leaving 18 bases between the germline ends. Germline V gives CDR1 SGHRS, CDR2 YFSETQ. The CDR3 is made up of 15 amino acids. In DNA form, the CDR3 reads TGCGCCAGCAGCCTATTCAGGGGGGATACGGAGACCCAGTACTTC. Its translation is CASSLFRGDTETQYF.

In DNA form, the CDR3 reads TGTGCCAGCAGCCAAGGACACAGCCTTTACGAGCAGTACTTC. Translating it yields CASSQGHSLYEQYF. The chain employs TRBV14 and TRBJ2-7; D remains ambiguous. CDR3 length equals 14 residues. The V gene lost 1 base and the J gene lost 4 bases, with 11 bases spanning the gap. Germline V CDR1 and CDR2: SGHDN, FVKESK.

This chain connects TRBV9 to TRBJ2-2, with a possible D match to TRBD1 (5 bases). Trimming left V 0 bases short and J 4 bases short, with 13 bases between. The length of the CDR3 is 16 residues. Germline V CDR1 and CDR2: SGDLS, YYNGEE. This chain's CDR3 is CASSVVARGSTGELFF. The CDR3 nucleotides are TGTGCCAGCAGCGTAGTGGCTAGGGGTAGCACCGGGGAGCTGTTTTTT. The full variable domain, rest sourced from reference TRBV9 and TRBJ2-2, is DSGVTQTPKHLITATGQRVTLRCSPRSGDLSVYWYQQSLDQGLQFLIQYYNGEERAKGNILERFSAQQFPDLHSELNLSSLELGDSALYFCASSVVARGSTGELFFGEGSRLTVL.

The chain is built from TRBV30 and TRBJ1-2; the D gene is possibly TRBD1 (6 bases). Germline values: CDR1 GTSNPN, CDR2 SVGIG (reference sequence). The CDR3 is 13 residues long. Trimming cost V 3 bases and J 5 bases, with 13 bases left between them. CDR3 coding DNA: TGTGCCTGGAGGTGGCAGGGGCCGTATGGCTACACCTTC. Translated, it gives CAWRWQGPYGYTF.